This T cell receptor (beta chain) stems from a study of T cells in Graves' hyperthyroidism and ophthalmopathy. The study's findings and limits: Researchers report that a 13 V-J model separated ophthalmopathy from stable hyperthyroidism. Blood shared most expanded thyroid clonotypes above 0.001.

As for this clonotype: Its target is not known.

With 3 bases clipped from V and 6 bases from J, the junction kept 9 bases outside the gene matches. The CDR3 is 16 residues long. The germline CDR1 and CDR2 sequences are KGHDR and SFDVKD. Amplification of TCR beta CDR3 regions was performed using RNA transcripts as template. The study used the HTBI primer set for a first-round RT-PCR of the TCR CDR3. TCRdb re-called the multiplex PCR reads with MiXCR, one entry per CDR3 protein. Altogether hundreds of thousands of distinct CDR3 sequences are present, 45% being singletons, with the ten largest covering 6.5% to 9%. V is TRBV24-1 and J is TRBJ1-2; the match to TRBD1 covers 10 bases. The TCR sequence derives from an adult man with Graves' disease, either hyperthyroidism or ophthalmopathy (not recorded which). The sequenced sample consisted of peripheral blood or thyroid tissue (not recorded which). CDR3 nucleotide sequence: TGTGCCACCAGTGATCGAACCGGGACAGGGGTTCATGGCTACACCTTC. Its translation is CATSDRTGTGVHGYTF.